These T cell receptor beta chains were read from a single sample in a study of blood T cells in healthy people across ages. A single record per CDR3 protein comes from TCRdb applying MiXCR to the 5' RACE reads. The sample lists 1.5 million or so distinct CDR3 sequences, about 45% occurring once. The sample taken for sequencing was blood. The source is a woman aged 18-35 years in good health. Both conserved end residues are part of each CDR3. Fields, in order: V gene, J gene, D gene, clone size, CDR3 DNA, CDR3 protein. A D gene is named only where the DNA matches it firmly. Only part of the rows carry a size: once, few, many, or a class if the clone is expanded.

TRBV20-1	TRBJ2-3	TRBD2	-	TGCAGTGCAATCCTCCCACTAGCGGGAGGGCTAGATACGCAGTATTTT	CSAILPLAGGLDTQYF
TRBV27	TRBJ2-7	-	once	TGTGCCAGCAGTTTAGCTGGGGCGGGATGGTACAATGAGCAGTACTTC	CASSLAGAGWYNEQYF
TRBV20-1	TRBJ2-4	TRBD1	-	TGCAGTGCTACCACACAGGGGGGCAAAAACATTCAGTACTTC	CSATTQGGKNIQYF
TRBV27	TRBJ2-4	-	-	TGTGCCAGTCAGCGCCGGGGTTCACTAGCCAAAAACATTCAGTACTTC	CASQRRGSLAKNIQYF
TRBV12-3/TRBV12-4	TRBJ1-2	TRBD1	few	TGTGCCAGCAGTTTTAGTGGGGCACAGGGGATTCGGGTATTTCATGGCTACACCTTC	CASSFSGAQGIRVFHGYTF
TRBV30	TRBJ2-3	-	-	TGTGCCTGGAGTACTGTGTCTCGCACAGATACGCAGTATTTT	CAWSTVSRTDTQYF
TRBV6-6	TRBJ2-1	-	many	TGTGCCAGCAGTCCTACGGGCCTCAATGAGCAGTTCTTC	CASSPTGLNEQFF
TRBV6-5	TRBJ1-1	-	-	TGTGCCAGCAGTTCCGACGAGGGGACTGAAGCTTTCTTT	CASSSDEGTEAFF
TRBV4-2	TRBJ2-7	-	few	TGTGCCAGCAGCCAAGTTGGCGGCACTACCTACGAGCAGTACTTC	CASSQVGGTTYEQYF
TRBV7-2	TRBJ2-7	TRBD2	many	TGTGCCAGCAGTTTCGGCGGGGGCTCCTACGAGCAGTACTTC	CASSFGGGSYEQYF
TRBV12-3/TRBV12-4	TRBJ2-2	-	-	TGTGCCAGCAACGGGGCATTGGACACCGGGGAGCTGTTTTTT	CASNGALDTGELFF
TRBV4-1	TRBJ2-7	-	few	TGCGCCAGCAGCCGTCACTACTCACAGGTTCTGGGCTTCTACGAGCAGTACTTC	CASSRHYSQVLGFYEQYF
TRBV18	TRBJ2-1	-	few	TGTGCCAGCTCACCAGCCCGGGGGGCAAGCTCCTACAATGAGCAGTTCTTC	CASSPARGASSYNEQFF
TRBV4-3	TRBJ2-3	TRBD2	-	TGCGCCAGCAGCCAAGCCGGGACTAGCGGGCCAGATACGCAGTATTTT	CASSQAGTSGPDTQYF
TRBV20-1	TRBJ1-5	-	few	TGCAGTGCTAGAGATACCCGACAGGTCAATCAGCCCCAGCATTTT	CSARDTRQVNQPQHF
TRBV6-5	TRBJ2-1	-	-	TGTGCCAGCGGGGGGACCTCCTACAATGAGCAGTTCTTC	CASGGTSYNEQFF
TRBV7-2	TRBJ2-3	-	-	TGTGCCAGCAGCTTTAGGGGGGTCACAGATACGCAGTATTTT	CASSFRGVTDTQYF
TRBV4-3	TRBJ1-2	TRBD1	-	TGCGCCAGCAGCCGAGAACAGGGGGCCGGAATCTATGGCTACACCTTC	CASSREQGAGIYGYTF
TRBV27	TRBJ1-1	-	-	TGTGCCAGCAGTTCCCCCCACAGGCAGAACACTGAAGCTTTCTTT	CASSSPHRQNTEAFF
TRBV5-1	TRBJ1-1	TRBD1	-	TGCGCCAGCAGCTTAACGACAGGGAAGGGTTTAATCGACACTGAAGCTTTCTTT	CASSLTTGKGLIDTEAFF
TRBV27	TRBJ2-7	-	-	TGTGCCATCCGCTCCCAGGGGCACGAGCAGTACTTC	CAIRSQGHEQYF
TRBV12-3/TRBV12-4	TRBJ2-5	-	once	TGTGCCAGCAGGGGAAACGCGGGGTTTCAAGAGACCCAGTACTTC	CASRGNAGFQETQYF
TRBV6-5	TRBJ2-1	-	few	TGTGCCAGCAGTCCGAGACAGGGACTCTCCTACAATGAGCAGTTCTTC	CASSPRQGLSYNEQFF
TRBV9	TRBJ2-3	TRBD1	-	TGTGCCAGCAGCGTAGGAGGAGGACAGGTAGGAGATACGCAGTATTTT	CASSVGGGQVGDTQYF
TRBV12-3/TRBV12-4	TRBJ2-1	-	once	TGTGCCAGCAGTTTAGCACGAAACTACAATGAGCAGTTCTTC	CASSLARNYNEQFF
TRBV7-2	TRBJ1-2	-	few	TGTGCCAGCAGGTCGTGGGGGGCGGGCTATGGCTACACCTTC	CASRSWGAGYGYTF
TRBV7-2	TRBJ2-3	-	-	TGTGCCAGCAGTTCGTACTACCAGGGGTGGACAGATACGCAGTATTTT	CASSSYYQGWTDTQYF
TRBV20-1	TRBJ2-1	TRBD2	-	TGCAGTGCTAGCAACCCGGGGGGAAGGGGATGGTTACACAATGAGCAGTTCTTC	CSASNPGGRGWLHNEQFF
TRBV7-9	TRBJ2-7	TRBD1	few	TGTGCCAGCAGCCGCGGACAGGGGGCCCACGAGCAGTACTTC	CASSRGQGAHEQYF
TRBV7-9	TRBJ1-1	-	once	TGTGCCAGCAGCCCTAGGGTCCCGGGACTGAACACTGAAGCTTTCTTT	CASSPRVPGLNTEAFF
TRBV9	TRBJ1-2	-	few	TGTGCCAGCAGCGTAGATTCAGGGAACTATGGCTACACCTTC	CASSVDSGNYGYTF
TRBV6-5	TRBJ2-3	TRBD1	-	TGTGCCAGCAGTTACGGGACAGGGGATCCAGATACGCAGTATTTT	CASSYGTGDPDTQYF
TRBV29-1	TRBJ1-1	-	-	TGCAGCGCAGAAAAATTGGGGAGGGGCACTGAAGCTTTCTTT	CSAEKLGRGTEAFF
TRBV27	TRBJ2-1	TRBD1	-	TGTGCCAGCAGTCCTGGGGACAGCCAGTTCTTC	CASSPGDSQFF
TRBV20-1	TRBJ2-7	-	-	TGCAGTGCTAGAGGCAAGGGGTGGTACGAGCAGTACTTC	CSARGKGWYEQYF
TRBV20-1	TRBJ2-3	TRBD2	many	TGCAGTGCTAGAGACTCCTCGATCGGTAGCGGGGTCACAGATACGCAGTATTTT	CSARDSSIGSGVTDTQYF
TRBV27	TRBJ1-2	TRBD1	many	TGTGCCAGCAGTCGACAGGGGGCGTATGGCTACACCTTC	CASSRQGAYGYTF
TRBV4-1	TRBJ2-1	-	-	TGCGCCAGCAGCCGCCTCATAACCGAGGAGACCCAGTTCTTC	CASSRLITEETQFF
TRBV27	TRBJ2-6	-	-	TGTGCCAGCAGTGGAAACAGCGGCTCTGGGGCCAACGTCCTGACTTTC	CASSGNSGSGANVLTF
TRBV14	TRBJ1-2	-	-	TGTGCCAGCAGCCCTCCGGGTTGGAACTATGGCTACACCTTC	CASSPPGWNYGYTF
TRBV24-1	TRBJ1-2	TRBD1	few	TGTGCCACCAGCGCCGGGACAGGGGCCTCTAACTATGGCTACACCTTC	CATSAGTGASNYGYTF
TRBV7-9	TRBJ2-3	-	-	TGTGCCAGCACCACGACCGGAGATACGCAGTATTTT	CASTTTGDTQYF
TRBV20-1	TRBJ1-2	TRBD1	once	TGCAGTGCTACCGGGACAGGGGGCGGACAAGACTATGGCTACACCTTC	CSATGTGGGQDYGYTF
TRBV3-1	TRBJ2-7	-	-	TGTGCCTGCAGCCACGCCCCGGGTTACGAGCAGTACTTC	CACSHAPGYEQYF
TRBV20-1	TRBJ2-7	-	few	TGCAGTGCTAGAGGGGTAGCTACTGGCTCCTACGAGCAGTACTTC	CSARGVATGSYEQYF
TRBV7-7	TRBJ2-1	-	-	TGTGCTAGCAGCGTAGGATTCTCCTACAATGAGCAGTTCTTC	CASSVGFSYNEQFF
TRBV7-2	TRBJ2-1	-	-	TGTGCCAGCAGCTTGGGCCCTAGAAGCGGTCTCAATGAGCAGTTCTTC	CASSLGPRSGLNEQFF
TRBV25-1	TRBJ1-3	-	few	TGTGCCAGCAGCCCCCCTGGGTCTGGAAACACCATATATTTT	CASSPPGSGNTIYF
TRBV29-1	TRBJ2-1	-	-	TGCAGCGTTGAAGATCTAGACCCTGAGCAGTTCTTC	CSVEDLDPEQFF
TRBV20-1	TRBJ2-7	TRBD2	-	TGCAGTGCTAGGAGCGGGGGATCCTACGAGCAGTACTTC	CSARSGGSYEQYF
TRBV28	TRBJ1-5	-	-	TGTGCCAGCTTCCCGTACCGGGAGAATCAGCCCCAGCATTTT	CASFPYRENQPQHF
TRBV2	TRBJ2-4	TRBD1	-	TGTGCCAGCAGTCCCGGGACAGGGCAAAACATTCAGTACTTC	CASSPGTGQNIQYF
TRBV29-1	TRBJ2-5	-	few	TGCAGCGTTGAGCAGCATGAGCAGTACTTC	CSVEQHEQYF
TRBV6-5	TRBJ2-5	TRBD2	-	TGTGCCAGCAGTACCACTAGCGGGGGGGCCTTGAAGACCCAGTACTTC	CASSTTSGGALKTQYF
TRBV20-1	TRBJ1-4	-	-	TGCAGTGCTAGAGGAGACAACTATGAAAAACTGTTTTTT	CSARGDNYEKLFF
TRBV7-2	TRBJ2-1	-	-	TGTGCCAGCAGCCAAGACAGGTCTAGGAATGAGCAGTTCTTC	CASSQDRSRNEQFF
TRBV7-2	TRBJ2-5	TRBD2	few	TGTGCCAGCAGCTTAGCGTCGGCGGGGGGTGAGCAGTACTTC	CASSLASAGGEQYF
TRBV4-1	TRBJ2-7	TRBD1	-	TGCGCCAGCAGCATGGGACAGACCTACGAGCAGTACTTC	CASSMGQTYEQYF
TRBV15	TRBJ1-4	-	few	TGTGCCACCAGCAGTCTACGGGCCTCAACTAATGAAAAACTGTTTTTT	CATSSLRASTNEKLFF